These 24 T cell receptor beta chains originate from one sample sequenced in a study of stem cell transplantation in POMP-related autoinflammatory disease (dated by TCRdb to 2020 to 2023). The library relied on the immunoSEQ multiplex PCR assay. Held by TCRdb, this immuneACCESS table contains in-frame sequences only and omits some clones. Under half of the omission traces to an unresolved V gene where checked; the cause of the rest is unknown. The sample has tens of thousands of clones on record, approximately 91% of them singletons. The ten biggest clones cover around 0.72% of the sample. The sample's time point label, in plain terms: after hematopoietic stem cell transplant. Sequenced here: CD4+ T cells from PBMCs, sampled after stem cell transplantation. These receptors all come from a human patient with POMP-related autoinflammation and immune dysregulation (PRAID). After a transplant, the donor of the graft may account for some T cells.

The rearrangement joins TRBV19 to TRBJ2-3; TRBD1 or TRBD2 may be the D gene (7 bases each). This CDR3 region has 14 residues. The V gene lost 6 bases and the J gene lost 5 bases, with 15 bases spanning the gap. Germline CDR1 is LNHDA and CDR2 is SQIVND (reference sequence). The CDR3 DNA reads TGTGCCAGTAGACCAGGGGGGGTGGAAGATACGCAGTATTTT. This gives the protein CASRPGGVEDTQYF. Together with reference TRBV19 and TRBJ2-3, the CDR3 gives the full variable domain: DGGITQSPKYLFRKEGQNVTLSCEQNLNHDAMYWYRQDPGQGLRLIYYSQIVNDFQKGDIAEGYSVSREKKESFPLTVTSAQKNPTAFYLCASRPGGVEDTQYFGPGTRLTVL.

The genes are TRBV15 and TRBJ2-3; D gene uncertain. The V end was cut by 0 bases, the J end by 6 bases, with 13 bases between. This CDR3 contains 15 residues. CDR1 and CDR2 from the germline V gene are LNHNV and YYDKDF (reference sequence). As DNA, the CDR3 is TGTGCCACCAGCAGAGATGGCCGGTTGCGGGATACGCAGTATTTT. Amino acid sequence: CATSRDGRLRDTQYF. Using reference TRBV15 and TRBJ2-3 for the parts outside the CDR3, the full variable domain is DAMVIQNPRYQVTQFGKPVTLSCSQTLNHNVMYWYQQKSSQAPKLLFHYYDKDFNNEADTPDNFQSRRPNTSFCFLDIRSPGLGDTAMYLCATSRDGRLRDTQYFGPGTRLTVL.

V is TRBV5-1 and J is TRBJ2-2, with D unresolved. Trimming took off 2 bases at V and 6 bases at J, with 5 bases between the two ends. The V gene's germline CDR1 is SGHRS and CDR2 YFSETQ. CDR3 size: 12 residues. The CDR3 region has the DNA TGCGCCAGCAGCTTAGACTCCGGGGAGCTGTTTTTT. Protein sequence: CASSLDSGELFF.

V usage is TRBV18 and J usage is TRBJ1-1; D gene ambiguous. Germline CDR1 reads KGHSH; CDR2 reads LQKENI. Trimming took off 3 bases at V and 1 base at J, with 6 bases between the two ends. The CDR3 runs to 13 residues. The CDR3 loop is CASSPTGNTEAFF. CDR3 sequence (DNA): TGTGCCAGCTCACCCACGGGGAACACTGAAGCTTTCTTT.

This chain connects TRBV5-4 to TRBJ2-2; 10 bases agree with TRBD1. Germline V lookup: CDR1 SGHNT, CDR2 YYREEE (reference sequence). The CDR3 has 13 amino acids. With V trimmed by 5 bases and J by 8 bases, 3 bases remained unmatched. This CDR3 reads CASRTGGRGELFF. The CDR3 DNA is TGTGCCAGCAGGACAGGGGGCAGGGGGGAGCTGTTTTTT.

The chain employs TRBV7-9 and TRBJ2-3; weak D call: TRBD2 (6 bases). CDR1 and CDR2 (germline): SEHNR, FQNEAQ (reference sequence). This CDR3 is 13 amino acids long. V lost 0 bases, J lost 10 bases, and 11 bases lay in between. The CDR3 bases are TGTGCCAGCAGCTTAGCCGGGAGCGTGGCGCAGTATTTT. Protein: CASSLAGSVAQYF.

V is TRBV7-8 and J is TRBJ2-3; D is perhaps TRBD2 (6 bases). This CDR3 is 17 amino acids long. Trimming took off 0 bases at V and 1 base at J, with 14 bases between the two ends. Germline CDR1 reads SGHVS; CDR2 reads FQNEAQ. CDR3 nucleotides: TGTGCCAGCAGCTTAGCAACCCTAGCGTGGGGCACAGATACGCAGTATTTT. Amino acid sequence: CASSLATLAWGTDTQYF. Supplemented by reference TRBV7-8 and TRBJ2-3, the full variable domain reads GAGVSQSPRYKVAKRGQDVALRCDPISGHVSLFWYQQALGQGPEFLTYFQNEAQLDKSGLPSDRFFAERPEGSVSTLKIQRTQQEDSAVYLCASSLATLAWGTDTQYFGPGTRLTVL.

The J gene is TRBJ2-7, the V gene TRBV11-2, with 13 bases that match TRBD2. The CDR3 covers 17 residues. Looked up from germline, CDR1 is SGHAT and CDR2 is FQNNGV. V trimming: 1 base; J trimming: 7 bases; junction bases outside the gene matches: 10. The CDR3 DNA reads as TGTGCCAGCAGCTTAGGGACTAGCGGGAGCAGCCCTTGGGAGCAGTACTTC. Translating gives CASSLGTSGSSPWEQYF.

The V and J genes are TRBV14 and TRBJ2-2; weak D call: TRBD1 (6 bases). The CDR3 loop spans 22 amino acids. Trimming took 5 bases from V and 1 from J, leaving 32 bases between them. Per the germline V gene, CDR1 is SGHDN and CDR2 is FVKESK. The CDR3 region is CASSFRRTQGGGGHRNTGELFF. The CDR3 DNA follows: TGTGCCAGCAGCTTCCGAAGAACCCAAGGCGGTGGGGGACACAGGAACACCGGGGAGCTGTTTTTT.

V usage is TRBV28 and J usage is TRBJ2-7; D possibly corresponds to TRBD1 (5 bases). The CDR3 has 17 residues. Germline values: CDR1 MDHEN, CDR2 SYDVKM. With 2 bases removed from V and 2 bases from J, the gap between germline ends came to 19 bases. CDR3 DNA: TGTGCCAGCAGTTTACCTATACCCTACGACAGTGCCTACGAGCAGTACTTC. Translated: CASSLPIPYDSAYEQYF.

The chain is built from TRBV6-4 and TRBJ2-1; D is possibly TRBD2 (5 bases). Germline CDR1 and CDR2: MRHNA and SNTAGT. There are 13 residues in the CDR3. Trimming stripped 1 base from V and 8 bases from J, with 9 bases between. CDR3 sequence reads: CASSDWIGDEQFF. CDR3 DNA: TGTGCCAGCAGTGACTGGATCGGGGATGAGCAGTTCTTC.

The CDR3 region is CATSRDGGLAGAVAEQFF. CDR3 in DNA: TGTGCCACCAGCAGAGATGGGGGACTAGCGGGTGCTGTGGCTGAGCAGTTCTTC. The gene calls are TRBV15 and TRBJ2-1; the match to TRBD2 covers 12 bases. J was trimmed by 9 bases and V by 0 bases; bases with no gene match: 12. Germline lookup yields CDR1 LNHNV and CDR2 YYDKDF (reference sequence). The CDR3 covers 18 residues.

CDR3 sequence reads: CASSLVPSGRGTDTQYF. The CDR3 DNA is TGCGCCAGCAGCTTGGTCCCTAGCGGGAGAGGTACAGATACGCAGTATTTT. The chain uses TRBV5-1 and TRBJ2-3, with 10 nucleotides matching TRBD2. V lost 0 bases to trimming and J lost 3 bases; unmatched junction nucleotides: 7. CDR1 and CDR2 from the germline V gene are SGHRS and YFSETQ. This CDR3 contains 17 residues.

This clone showed up just once. The chain employs TRBV6-1 and TRBJ1-3, with TRBD1 identical over 8 bases. Germline CDR1 and CDR2: MNHNS and SASEGT. V shed 6 bases and J 4 bases; nucleotides not matched to a gene: 8. This CDR3 contains 15 residues. The CDR3 loop reads CASSRVTGGGNTIYF. The CDR3 DNA reads TGTGCCAGCAGCCGCGTAACAGGGGGAGGAAACACCATATATTTT.

The chain combines TRBV5-1 with TRBJ2-1, with unresolved D. Per germline, CDR1 SGHRS and CDR2 YFSETQ. Trimming cost V 4 bases and J 8 bases, with 22 bases left between them. This CDR3 is built from 16 residues. CDR3 sequence: CASSPSPGYTRDEQFF. Here the CDR3 DNA reads TGCGCCAGCAGCCCAAGCCCGGGTTACACAAGAGATGAGCAGTTCTTC.

The chain combines TRBV28 with TRBJ2-1; D is possibly TRBD2 (5 bases). V lost 3 bases, J lost 0 bases, and 9 bases lay in between. This CDR3 region has 15 residues. Germline CDR1 reads MDHEN; CDR2 reads SYDVKM. This chain's CDR3 is CASSLGGSSYNEQFF. The CDR3 nucleotides read TGTGCCAGCAGTTTGGGTGGGAGCTCCTACAATGAGCAGTTCTTC.

This clone came up a few times. This chain connects TRBV7-2 to TRBJ1-2; D unresolved. Trimming cost V 4 bases and J 6 bases, with 12 bases left between them. Germline V gene sequence: CDR1 SGHTA, CDR2 FQGNSA. The CDR3 sequence is 13 residues long. This CDR3 reads CASSSYDADGYTF. The CDR3 DNA is TGTGCCAGCAGCTCATACGACGCAGATGGCTACACCTTC.

The V gene is TRBV21-1, the J gene TRBJ2-2; the table calls TRBD1, which could not be checked here. TRBV21-1 is labeled a pseudogene. This CDR3 contains 15 residues. DNA of the CDR3: TGTGCCAGCACAAAGGACAGGGATCACACCGGGGAGCTGTTTTTT. Protein product: CASTKDRDHTGELFF.

The chain combines TRBV3-1 (or the pseudogene TRBV3-2) with TRBJ2-3; D uncertain. V was cut by 0 bases and J by 2 bases, with 6 bases left in between. CDR1 and CDR2 from the germline V gene are LGHDT and YNNKEL (reference sequence). This CDR3 is built from 14 residues. CDR3 protein: CASSQEDSTDTQYF. CDR3 DNA: TGTGCCAGCAGCCAAGAAGACTCCACAGATACGCAGTATTTT.

V and J are TRBV4-1 and TRBJ1-6, with 10 bases aligning to TRBD1. Per germline, CDR1 MGHRA and CDR2 YSYEKL. The CDR3 runs to 21 residues. V lost 2 bases to trimming and J lost 0 bases; unmatched junction nucleotides: 13. This CDR3 reads CASSQWIFRDRGGSYNSPLHF. CDR3 bases: TGCGCCAGCAGCCAATGGATCTTTCGGGACAGGGGAGGCTCCTATAATTCACCCCTCCACTTT.

J is TRBJ2-2 and V is TRBV24-1, with unresolved D. Per germline, CDR1 KGHDR and CDR2 SFDVKD. V was trimmed by 2 bases and J by 0 bases, leaving 9 bases between them. The CDR3 is 16 residues long. The CDR3 bases are TGTGCCACCAGTGATTGGCACCCCACGAACACCGGGGAGCTGTTTTTT. Its translation: CATSDWHPTNTGELFF.

V and J are TRBV6-5 and TRBJ1-2; tentative D call: TRBD1 (5 bases). Germline values: CDR1 MNHEY, CDR2 SVGAGI. CDR3 length: 13 residues. V was cut by 6 bases and J by 6 bases, with 14 bases left in between. This CDR3 reads CASRQRGMDGYTF. In DNA, the CDR3 is TGTGCCAGCAGACAGCGGGGGATGGATGGCTACACCTTC.

This clone was picked up one time. This sequence joins TRBV29-1 and TRBJ1-2, with 9 nucleotides matching TRBD1. V trimming: 6 bases; J trimming: 7 bases; junction bases outside the gene matches: 9. Germline V CDR1 and CDR2: SQVTM, ANQGSEA. The CDR3 runs to 13 residues. The CDR3 protein is CSVAGTGFLGYTF. DNA for the CDR3: TGCAGCGTAGCCGGGACAGGGTTTCTTGGCTACACCTTC.

The V gene is TRBV18, the J gene TRBJ2-1; unclear D gene. The CDR3 contains 14 residues. V was shortened by 3 bases and J by 8 bases, with 14 bases between the two germline ends. Germline V lookup: CDR1 KGHSH, CDR2 LQKENI. CDR3 sequence reads: CASSPSLARDEQFF. The CDR3 DNA is TGTGCCAGCTCACCCTCACTCGCTAGGGATGAGCAGTTCTTC.